Listed below are T cell receptor beta chains from one sample, sequenced in a study of vaccination effects on CD4 cells after COVID-19. No antigens are known for them. The method was immunoSEQ multiplex PCR; TCRdb's version includes in-frame clones alone and lacks a portion of them. The profile shows over 35,000 clones, more than 65% of them singletons. The specimen was CD4+ T cells from PBMCs cultured without peptide, collected after COVID-19 vaccination. Receptor source: a human donor who had a prior SARS-CoV-2 infection. Both conserved end residues are part of each CDR3. The D gene is left open where the match is weak. Some rows have no size entry. The others give once, few or many, or a class for an expanded clone.

v_call,d_call,clone_size,j_call,cdr3_nt,cdr3_aa
TRBV12-3/TRBV12-4,NA,NA,TRBJ2-7,TGTGCCAGCAGTTGGTCAGGAGGGGGCGAGCAGTACTTC,CASSWSGGGEQYF
TRBV3-1/TRBV3-2,NA,NA,TRBJ2-7,TGTGCCAGCAGCCAAGGTGGTCAGGGGAACTACGAGCAGTACTTC,CASSQGGQGNYEQYF
TRBV10-3,NA,NA,TRBJ2-7,TGTGCCATCACCCGAGAGGGGGGGAATGGGGAGCAGTACTTC,CAITREGGNGEQYF
TRBV15,NA,NA,TRBJ2-1,TGTGCCACCAGCAGATCCTTGGGCGCCGCCTACAATGAGCAGTTCTTC,CATSRSLGAAYNEQFF
TRBV4-1,NA,NA,TRBJ2-7,TGCGCCAGCAGCCAGAGGGACGGAGCCTACGAGCAGTACTTC,CASSQRDGAYEQYF
TRBV7-2,NA,once,TRBJ2-4,TGTGCCAGCAGCTCCTTGCTAGCCAAAAACATTCAGTACTTC,CASSSLLAKNIQYF
TRBV5-4,NA,NA,TRBJ2-7,TGTGCCAGCAGCTTTGCGGGGAGGACAGAATCCTACGAGCAGTACTTC,CASSFAGRTESYEQYF
TRBV3-1/TRBV3-2,NA,NA,TRBJ2-1,TGTGCCAGCAGGCGAGATCTGTACAATGAGCAGTTCTTC,CASRRDLYNEQFF
TRBV15,NA,NA,TRBJ2-1,TGTGCCGCCGCCCGGGGTAGCAGCAATGAGCAGTTCTTC,CAAARGSSNEQFF
TRBV6-5,NA,NA,TRBJ1-5,TGTGCCAGCAGTTACTCACCCAGAGCGGGTCAGCCCCAGCATTTT,CASSYSPRAGQPQHF
TRBV19,NA,NA,TRBJ2-5,TGTGCCAGTAGCATCGTTGGGGGCATGGGGGAGACCCAGTACTTC,CASSIVGGMGETQYF
TRBV5-1,NA,NA,TRBJ2-1,TGCGCCAGCAGCTTGTTCCCCGGGGAGTACAATGAGCAGTTCTTC,CASSLFPGEYNEQFF
TRBV9,NA,NA,TRBJ2-2,TGTGCCAGCAGATCAAAAGGGGATAGGGAGCTGTTTTTT,CASRSKGDRELFF
TRBV19,NA,NA,TRBJ2-2,TGTGCCAGTAGGGGGGTTGGTTGGTCCGCGAACACCGGGGAGCTGTTTTTT,CASRGVGWSANTGELFF
TRBV7-8,NA,once,TRBJ2-7,TGTGCCAGCAGCTTAGGAGCTAACTACGAGCAGTACTTC,CASSLGANYEQYF
TRBV7-8,NA,NA,TRBJ2-6,TGTGCCAGCAGCTCCACCTCAGTGGGAGGGGCCAACGTCCTGACTTTC,CASSSTSVGGANVLTF
TRBV6-1,NA,NA,TRBJ1-5,TGTGCCAGCAGTGGCCATCGGGCCCTGTGGGACAATCAGCCCCAGCATTTT,CASSGHRALWDNQPQHF
TRBV14,NA,few,TRBJ2-1,TGTGCCAGCAGCCAAGATTTCCGGGGGAGCTCCTACAATGAGCAGTTCTTC,CASSQDFRGSSYNEQFF
TRBV30,NA,NA,TRBJ1-5,TGTGCCTGGAGTCAGCCCCAGCATTTT,CAWSQPQHF
TRBV3-1/TRBV3-2,NA,NA,TRBJ2-5,TGTGCCAGCAGCCTAAGTCGGGGCAGGGGTCAAGAGACCCAGTACTTC,CASSLSRGRGQETQYF
TRBV12-3/TRBV12-4,NA,NA,TRBJ1-3,TGTGCCAGCACCATGGGGGACACCATATATTTT,CASTMGDTIYF
TRBV28,TRBD2,NA,TRBJ2-1,TGTGCCAGCGATACCGTGGGACTAGCGGGAGGGGTGGACAATGAGCAGTTCTTC,CASDTVGLAGGVDNEQFF
TRBV11-3,TRBD1,NA,TRBJ2-2,TGTGCCAGCAGCTTCGGGACAGCGAACACCGGGGAGCTGTTTTTT,CASSFGTANTGELFF
TRBV9,NA,NA,TRBJ2-4,TGTGCCAGCAGCGTATCGGACAATGGGTGGAACATTCAGTACTTC,CASSVSDNGWNIQYF
TRBV5-8,NA,once,TRBJ1-6,TGTGCCAGCAGCTTGGCCAAGGGGGGCTCTTATAATTCACCCCTCCACTTT,CASSLAKGGSYNSPLHF